This TCR beta chain was obtained from a study of CD8+ T cells in alopecia areata. The study's findings and limits: In scalp samples, resident alphabeta T cells of normal skin are also sequenced.

The V gene lost 5 bases and the J gene lost 8 bases, with 10 bases spanning the gap. This CDR3 comprises 12 residues. Germline V gene lookup returns CDR1 MNHEY and CDR2 SMNVEV (reference sequence). The study team obtained lesional scalp punch biopsies and peripheral blood from alopecia areata patients. Extracted from the samples, RNA was reverse transcribed into cDNA to serve as the sequencing template. Here immunoSEQ multiplex PCR was the method, and the copy in TCRdb shows in-frame clones only, minus some. This sample has 150,000 to 200,000 clones, with roughly 59% found just once. For this clone: Antigen unknown.

Sequenced here: CD4+ T cells sorted from blood, sampled at week 0. The J gene is TRBJ2-1, the V gene TRBV27; D remains unclear. The sequence derives from a human donor with alopecia areata. CDR3 sequence reads: CASSKTLHEQFF. The CDR3 DNA is TGTGCCAGCAGTAAGACCCTCCATGAGCAGTTCTTC.